The present TCR beta chain was sequenced within a study of blood T cell repertoires in COVID-19. Study as a whole: Italy, Spain and the United States were the sources of the convalescent and acute COVID-19 samples. PBMCs, B-cell-depleted T cells, or T cells provided the cDNA or gDNA that made up the material.

This CDR3 contains 13 residues. Trimming stripped 8 bases from V and 8 bases from J, with 18 bases between. CDR1 is SNHLY and CDR2 is FYNNEI in the germline V gene. Authors' analysis steps: It was from reference gene primer amplification that nucleated cell counts were estimated. Generated by immunoSEQ multiplex PCR, the TCRdb table keeps only in-frame clones and is missing some. That table gives V, J and clone size, and the DNA gave D and trimming. The repertoire consists of around 620,000 clones, with 70% to 90% occurring once and the leading ten covering around 0.3%. The genes are TRBV2 and TRBJ1-2; weak D call: TRBD1 (5 bases). The clonotype originates from a woman between 18 and 29 years old with acute or convalescent COVID-19. The sequenced sample consisted of peripheral blood. The CDR3 DNA reads TGTGCCAGCCTAGAAGGGGACTTGAGAGGCTACACCTTC. Its protein product is CASLEGDLRGYTF.